This T cell receptor (beta chain) stems from a study of cytotoxic CD8 clonotypes in ibrutinib-treated CLL. Across the whole study: The patients, over ten relapsed/refractory and roughly 15 treatment-naive, included 17 who were IGHV unmutated.

Profiling relied on immunoSEQ multiplex PCR, and the TCRdb table lists in-frame clones only, not all of them. This table holds some 150,000 clones, approximately 80% found once. The V gene's germline CDR1 is MNHEY and CDR2 SVGAGI. V lost 1 base and J 1 base, leaving 7 bases between the germline ends. This CDR3 contains 14 residues. The sequence was obtained from a human donor with chronic lymphocytic leukemia. This sample comprised PBMCs, obtained after 12 months of ibrutinib treatment. The chain links TRBV6-5 to TRBJ1-1; D not resolved. The CDR3 spells CASSYLGGNTEAFF. CDR3 coding DNA: TGTGCCAGCAGTTACTTGGGAGGGAACACTGAAGCTTTCTTT.